These 14 T cell receptor beta chains came from one sample sequenced in a study of T-cell memory formation after mild COVID-19 (dated by TCRdb to the early 2020s). The method was 5' RACE. These reads were obtained on an Illumina NovaSeq 6000. The public reads were run again by TCRdb, first through fastp at Q25 and then through MiXCR, and only productive beta chains were kept. Entries that share a CDR3 protein sequence are merged under the most common genes and DNA. Within this sample are fewer than 450,000 distinct CDR3 sequences, with approximately 21% of them counted one time only. The ten largest clonotypes hold 9.5% to 15% of the sample. Sequencing input: PBMCs or a T cell subset sorted from them (not recorded which). All receptors derive from an adult woman who had mild COVID-19 (a few samples of this study predate the infection). The sample titles of this study are shuffled in the database, so cell type and time point are left out; the donor was told from shared clones.

This sequence joins TRBV21-1 and TRBJ2-7; whether TRBD2, the table's D call, matches the DNA was not checked. TRBV21-1 counts as a pseudogene. The length of the CDR3 is 17 residues. The DNA of the CDR3 is TGTGCCAGCAGCAAAGGGAAGGGCGGGAGTTACCCCTACGAGCAGTACTTC. Translated: CASSKGKGGSYPYEQYF.

The rearrangement joins TRBV19 to TRBJ2-1; the D is unclear. The CDR3 totals 13 residues. Between the trimmed V and J ends, which lost 5 bases and 8 bases, there was a span of 13 bases. Per germline, CDR1 LNHDA and CDR2 SQIVND (reference sequence). The CDR3 region is CASSPHSVYEQFF. In DNA form, the CDR3 reads TGTGCCAGTAGTCCCCATTCCGTGTATGAGCAGTTCTTC.

This clonotype was seen many times. The chain joins TRBV5-4 to TRBJ1-5; D gene unclear. The V gene's germline CDR1 is SGHNT and CDR2 YYREEE (reference sequence). The V gene lost 2 bases and the J gene lost 2 bases, with 5 bases spanning the gap. This CDR3 contains 13 residues. The CDR3 sequence is CASSFEGNQPQHF. The CDR3 nucleotides read TGTGCCAGCAGCTTTGAAGGCAATCAGCCCCAGCATTTT.

This clonotype has a handful of counts. The chain couples TRBV5-6 to TRBJ2-5; 9 nucleotides align to TRBD2. Germline trimming cut 2 bases from V and 2 bases from J; bases unmatched to any gene: 4. This CDR3 contains 15 residues. CDR1 SGHDT and CDR2 YYEEEE come from the germline V gene. The DNA of the CDR3 is TGTGCCAGCAGCTTCCCGGGACTAGCTCAAGAGACCCAGTACTTC. Translating gives CASSFPGLAQETQYF.

The table lists this clonotype with a few counts. The chain employs TRBV15 and TRBJ2-1; 8 positions match TRBD1. The CDR3 sequence is 15 residues long. The trim removed 0 bases at V and 7 bases at J, leaving 5 bases unmatched. The germline CDR1 and CDR2 sequences are LNHNV and YYDKDF (reference sequence). CDR3 DNA: TGTGCCACCAGCAGAGAGTCCCGGACAGGGAATGAGCAGTTCTTC. This sequence encodes CATSRESRTGNEQFF.

The CDR3 region has the DNA TGTGCCAGCAGCTCAGCCGGAGGAGAGACCCAGTACTTC. Its translation: CASSSAGGETQYF. The chain is built from TRBV7-3 and TRBJ2-5, with D possibly matching TRBD2 (5 bases). The CDR3 consists of 13 residues. Trimming took off 4 bases at V and 4 bases at J, with 10 bases between the two ends. Germline-derived CDR1 and CDR2 are SGHTA and FQGTGA.

This clonotype turned up a few times. The V and J genes are TRBV5-1 and TRBJ2-1, with a tentative D call TRBD2 (5 bases). V lost 2 bases and J lost 0, with 6 bases in between. The CDR3 totals 14 residues. In germline, CDR1 is SGHRS, CDR2 YFSETQ. CDR3 in DNA: TGCGCCAGCAGCTTCCGGGGCTCCTACAATGAGCAGTTCTTC. It encodes CASSFRGSYNEQFF.

The V gene is TRBV4-2, the J gene TRBJ1-1; 7 bases line up with TRBD1. This CDR3 is 14 amino acids long. The trim removed 4 bases at V and 5 bases at J, leaving 7 bases unmatched. Germline CDR1 reads LGHNA; CDR2 reads YNFKEQ. CDR3 in amino acids: CASSLSDRETEAFF. The CDR3 DNA sequence: TGTGCCAGCAGCCTGTCAGACAGGGAGACTGAAGCTTTCTTT.

This clonotype was observed a handful of times. This chain joins TRBV20-1 and TRBJ1-1; a weak D match, TRBD1 (5 bases). Trimming shortened V by 5 bases and J by 8 bases, and 12 bases separated the two germline ends. CDR1 DFQATT and CDR2 SNEGSKA come from the germline V gene (reference sequence). CDR3 length: 11 residues. Here the CDR3 DNA reads TGCAGTGCTCTACCCGGGGCCGAAGCTTTCTTT. It encodes CSALPGAEAFF.

The chain joins TRBV20-1 to TRBJ2-7; D is ambiguous. V lost 5 bases to trimming and J lost 3 bases, with 8 bases between them. The CDR3 contains 11 residues. The germline V gene has CDR1 DFQATT and CDR2 SNEGSKA (reference sequence). The CDR3 DNA reads TGCAGTGCTCAATGGGGCTACGAGCAGTACTTC. Amino acid sequence: CSAQWGYEQYF.

The rearrangement links TRBV18 to TRBJ2-2, with D possibly being TRBD1 (6 bases). Trimming cost V 6 bases and J 0 bases, with 11 bases left between them. The CDR3 is 15 amino acids. Germline loops: CDR1 KGHSH, CDR2 LQKENI. The CDR3, as DNA: TGTGCCAGCTCCCGACAGGACCCGAACACCGGGGAGCTGTTTTTT. It yields the protein CASSRQDPNTGELFF.

The rearrangement joins TRBV11-3 to TRBJ1-4; TRBD1 agrees at 11 bases. Germline values: CDR1 SGHNT, CDR2 YENEEA. V trimming: 5 bases; J trimming: 7 bases; junction bases outside the gene matches: 3. The length of the CDR3 is 14 residues. CDR3 loop: CASSRDRGGEKLFF. DNA for the CDR3: TGTGCCAGCAGCCGGGACAGGGGGGGTGAAAAACTGTTTTTT. The full variable domain, in which reference TRBV11-3 and TRBJ1-4 provide the parts outside the CDR3, is EAGVVQSPRYKIIEKKQPVAFWCNPISGHNTLYWYLQNLGQGPELLIRYENEEAVDDSQLPKDRFSAERLKGVDSTLKIQPAELGDSAVYLCASSRDRGGEKLFFGSGTQLSVL.

J is TRBJ2-3 and V is TRBV4-2; the match to TRBD1 covers 11 bases. The J segment lost 15 bases and the V segment lost 0 bases, leaving 5 bases of the junction unmatched. The CDR3 totals 13 residues. Germline loops: CDR1 LGHNA, CDR2 YNFKEQ. In nucleotides, the CDR3 is TGTGCCAGCAGCCAAGACGCCGGGACAGGGGGATATTTT. As protein: CASSQDAGTGGYF.

This clonotype has more than one count but fewer than ten. V usage is TRBV5-1 and J usage is TRBJ2-2; tentatively, D is TRBD1 (5 bases). CDR1 and CDR2 from the germline V gene are SGHRS and YFSETQ. With 2 bases removed from V and 1 base from J, the gap between germline ends came to 9 bases. The CDR3 consists of 15 residues. CDR3 protein: CASSFRQGNTGELFF. The CDR3 nucleotides are TGCGCCAGCAGCTTTCGTCAGGGGAACACCGGGGAGCTGTTTTTT. The entire variable domain, with the rest obtained from reference TRBV5-1 and TRBJ2-2, is as follows: KAGVTQTPRYLIKTRGQQVTLSCSPISGHRSVSWYQQTPGQGLQFLFEYFSETQRNKGNFPGRFSGRQFSNSRSEMNVSTLELGDSALYLCASSFRQGNTGELFFGEGSRLTVL.